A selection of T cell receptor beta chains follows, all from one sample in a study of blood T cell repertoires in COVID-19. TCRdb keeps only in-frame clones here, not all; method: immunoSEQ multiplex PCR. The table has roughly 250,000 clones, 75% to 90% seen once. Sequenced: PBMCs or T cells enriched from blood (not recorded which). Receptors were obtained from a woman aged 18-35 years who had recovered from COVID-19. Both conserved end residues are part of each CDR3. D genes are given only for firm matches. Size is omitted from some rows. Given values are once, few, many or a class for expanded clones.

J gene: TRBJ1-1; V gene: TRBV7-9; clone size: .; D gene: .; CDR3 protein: CASSLAAGLGEAFF; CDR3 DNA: TGTGCCAGCAGCTTAGCGGCAGGGTTGGGTGAAGCTTTCTTT
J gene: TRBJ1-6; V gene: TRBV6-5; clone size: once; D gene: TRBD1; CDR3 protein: CASRKTGFWNSPLHF; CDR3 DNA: TGTGCCAGCAGGAAGACAGGGTTCTGGAATTCACCCCTCCACTTT
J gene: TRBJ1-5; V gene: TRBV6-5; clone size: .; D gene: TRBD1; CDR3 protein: CASRWGQVNQPQHF; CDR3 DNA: TGTGCCAGCAGGTGGGGACAGGTCAATCAGCCCCAGCATTTT
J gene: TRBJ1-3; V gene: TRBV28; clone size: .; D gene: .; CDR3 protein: CASNQNRDGNTIYF; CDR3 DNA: TGTGCCAGCAATCAAAACAGGGACGGAAACACCATATATTTT
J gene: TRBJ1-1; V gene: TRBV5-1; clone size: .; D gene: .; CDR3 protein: CASSSQGFNTEAFF; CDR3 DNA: TGCGCCAGCAGCTCCCAGGGATTCAACACTGAAGCTTTCTTT
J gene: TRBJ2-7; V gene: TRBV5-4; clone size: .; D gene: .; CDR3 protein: CASSLEPGFSYEQYF; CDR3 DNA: TGTGCCAGCAGCTTGGAACCGGGGTTTTCCTACGAGCAGTACTTC
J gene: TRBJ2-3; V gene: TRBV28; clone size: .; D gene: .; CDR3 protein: CASSLFRLTTDTQYF; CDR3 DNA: TGTGCCAGCAGTTTATTCCGACTAACCACAGATACGCAGTATTTT
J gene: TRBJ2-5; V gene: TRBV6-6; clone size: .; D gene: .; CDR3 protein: CASIDPGGRETQYF; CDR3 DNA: TGTGCCAGCATCGACCCGGGGGGCCGGGAGACCCAGTACTTC
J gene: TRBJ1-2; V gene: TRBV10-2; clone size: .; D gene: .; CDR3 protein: CASNNDRLNYGYTF; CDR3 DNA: TGCGCCAGCAATAACGACAGATTGAACTATGGCTACACCTTC
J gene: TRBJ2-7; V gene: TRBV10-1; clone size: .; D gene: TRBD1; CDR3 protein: CASSRDRDSSYEQYF; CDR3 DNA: TGCGCCAGCAGCAGGGACCGGGACAGCTCCTACGAGCAGTACTTC
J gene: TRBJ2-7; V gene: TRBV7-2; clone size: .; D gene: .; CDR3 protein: CASSLGLTTPYEQYF; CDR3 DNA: TGTGCCAGCAGCTTAGGACTCACAACCCCCTACGAGCAGTACTTC
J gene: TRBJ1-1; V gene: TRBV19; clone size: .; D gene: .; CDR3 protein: CASNPGGFEAFF; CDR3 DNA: TGTGCCAGCAACCCGGGGGGATTTGAAGCTTTCTTT
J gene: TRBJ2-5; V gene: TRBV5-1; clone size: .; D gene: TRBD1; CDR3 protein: CASRLGDRGPEETQYF; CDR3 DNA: TGCGCCAGCAGATTGGGGGACAGGGGGCCGGAAGAGACCCAGTACTTC
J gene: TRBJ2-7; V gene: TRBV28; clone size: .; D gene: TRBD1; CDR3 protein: CASSLVGTAGGQYF; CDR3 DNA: TGTGCCAGCAGTTTAGTGGGAACAGCAGGGGGGCAGTACTTC
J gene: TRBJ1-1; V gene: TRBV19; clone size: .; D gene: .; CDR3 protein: CASRHPYLNTEAFF; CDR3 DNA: TGTGCCAGTAGGCACCCTTACTTGAACACTGAAGCTTTCTTT
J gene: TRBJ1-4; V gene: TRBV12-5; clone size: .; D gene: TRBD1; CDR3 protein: CASGLALTNRGQGEKLFF; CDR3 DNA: TGTGCTAGTGGTTTGGCGCTCACGAACAGGGGGCAGGGAGAAAAACTGTTTTTT
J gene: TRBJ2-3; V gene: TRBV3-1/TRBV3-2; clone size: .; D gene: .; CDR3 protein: CASSLTSPSTDTQYF; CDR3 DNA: TGTGCCAGCAGTCTTACTAGCCCTTCCACAGATACGCAGTATTTT
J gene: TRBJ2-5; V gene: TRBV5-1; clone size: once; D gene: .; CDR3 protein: CASSTLQGEETQYF; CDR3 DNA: TGCGCCAGCAGCACCCTACAGGGAGAAGAGACCCAGTACTTC
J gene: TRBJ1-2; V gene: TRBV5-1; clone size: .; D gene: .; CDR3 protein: CASSREDGGRWNGYTF; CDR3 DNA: TGCGCCAGCAGCCGGGAGGACGGGGGCCGGTGGAATGGCTACACCTTC
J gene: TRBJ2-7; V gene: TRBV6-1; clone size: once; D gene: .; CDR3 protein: CASSEVPRQQYEQYF; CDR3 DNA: TGTGCCAGCAGTGAAGTTCCCCGACAGCAGTACGAGCAGTACTTC
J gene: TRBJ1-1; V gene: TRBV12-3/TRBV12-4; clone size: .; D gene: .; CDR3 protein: CASSFRGTEAFF; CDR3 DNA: TGTGCCAGCAGTTTCCGGGGCACTGAAGCTTTCTTT
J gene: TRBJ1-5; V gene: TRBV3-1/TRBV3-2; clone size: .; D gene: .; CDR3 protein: CASSQDLGNQPQHF; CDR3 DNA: TGTGCCAGCAGCCAAGATCTTGGCAATCAGCCCCAGCATTTT
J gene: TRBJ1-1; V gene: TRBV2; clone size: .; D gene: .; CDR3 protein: CASRGGTEAFF; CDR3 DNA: TGTGCCAGCAGGGGGGGTACTGAAGCTTTCTTT
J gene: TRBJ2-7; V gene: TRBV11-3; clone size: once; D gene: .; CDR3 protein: CASTEPGRDIYYEQYF; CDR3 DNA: TGTGCCAGCACCGAACCAGGGAGGGACATTTACTACGAGCAGTACTTC
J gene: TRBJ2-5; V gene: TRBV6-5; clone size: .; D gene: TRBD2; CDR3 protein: CASSRTSGDGTQYF; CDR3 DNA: TGTGCCAGCAGCCGGACTAGCGGGGACGGGACCCAGTACTTC
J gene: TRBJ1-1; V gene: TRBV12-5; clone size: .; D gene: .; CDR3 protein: CASGFSGGTEAFF; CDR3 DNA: TGTGCTAGTGGTTTCTCGGGGGGGACTGAAGCTTTCTTT
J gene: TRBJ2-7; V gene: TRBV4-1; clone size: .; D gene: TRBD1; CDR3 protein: CASSPPWTGRSYEQYF; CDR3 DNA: TGCGCCAGCAGCCCCCCCTGGACAGGGCGCTCCTACGAGCAGTACTTC
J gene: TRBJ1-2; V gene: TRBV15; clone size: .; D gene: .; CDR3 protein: CATSRGTRDPGGYGYTF; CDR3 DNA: TGTGCCACCAGCAGGGGAACCCGGGACCCCGGAGGGTATGGCTACACCTTC
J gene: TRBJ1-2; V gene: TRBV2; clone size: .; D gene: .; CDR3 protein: CASSQNGDITPNGYTF; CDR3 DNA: TGTGCCAGCAGCCAAAACGGGGACATAACCCCCAATGGCTACACCTTC
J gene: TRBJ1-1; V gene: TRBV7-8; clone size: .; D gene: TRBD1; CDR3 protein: CASSSRDPLGQGATEAFF; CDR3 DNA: TGTGCCAGCAGCTCGCGCGACCCCTTGGGACAGGGGGCCACTGAAGCTTTCTTT
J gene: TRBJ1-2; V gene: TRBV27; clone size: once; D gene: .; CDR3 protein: CASSMTGANYGYTF; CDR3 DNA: TGTGCCAGCAGTATGACAGGAGCTAACTATGGCTACACCTTC
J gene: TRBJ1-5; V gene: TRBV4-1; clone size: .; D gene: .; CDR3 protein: CASSQGLTGSQPQHF; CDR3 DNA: TGCGCCAGCAGCCAAGGGTTGACAGGATCCCAGCCCCAGCATTTT
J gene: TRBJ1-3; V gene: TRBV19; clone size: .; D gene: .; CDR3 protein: CASSMGAAGNTIYF; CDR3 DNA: TGTGCCAGTAGTATGGGGGCTGCTGGAAACACCATATATTTT
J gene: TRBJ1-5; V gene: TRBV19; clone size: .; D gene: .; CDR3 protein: CASSMSRGRVNQPQHF; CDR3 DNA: TGTGCCAGTAGTATGTCCAGGGGAAGGGTCAATCAGCCCCAGCATTTT
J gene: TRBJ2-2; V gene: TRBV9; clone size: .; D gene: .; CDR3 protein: CASSVVTADTGELFF; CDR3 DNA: TGTGCCAGCAGCGTAGTTACAGCAGACACCGGGGAGCTGTTTTTT
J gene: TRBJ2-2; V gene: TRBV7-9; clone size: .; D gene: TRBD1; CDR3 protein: CASSAPGQLTGELFF; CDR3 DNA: TGTGCCAGCAGCGCCCCGGGACAGCTTACCGGGGAGCTGTTTTTT
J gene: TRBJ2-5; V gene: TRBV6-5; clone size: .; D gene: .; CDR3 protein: CASSYLDRRFETQYF; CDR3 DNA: TGTGCCAGCAGTTACTTGGACAGACGATTCGAGACCCAGTACTTC
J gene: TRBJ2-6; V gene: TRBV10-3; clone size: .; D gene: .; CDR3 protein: CAISDGGFGANVLTF; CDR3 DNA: TGTGCCATCAGTGATGGGGGGTTTGGGGCCAACGTCCTGACTTTC
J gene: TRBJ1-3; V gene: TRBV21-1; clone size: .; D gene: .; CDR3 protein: CASKGAPGNTIYF; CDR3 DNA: TGTGCCTCAAAGGGGGCCCCTGGAAACACCATATATTTT
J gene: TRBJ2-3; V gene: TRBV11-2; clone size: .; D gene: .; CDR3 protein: CASSLPGGTYTDTQYF; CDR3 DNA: TGTGCCAGCAGCTTACCAGGGGGGACCTACACAGATACGCAGTATTTT
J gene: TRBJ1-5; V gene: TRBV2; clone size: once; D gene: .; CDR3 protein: CASSEYGGRANQPQHF; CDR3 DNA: TGTGCCAGCAGTGAATACGGGGGGCGGGCTAATCAGCCCCAGCATTTT
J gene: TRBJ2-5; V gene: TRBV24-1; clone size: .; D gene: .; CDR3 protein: CATKSRLRETQYF; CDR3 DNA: TGTGCCACCAAATCACGACTTCGAGAGACCCAGTACTTC
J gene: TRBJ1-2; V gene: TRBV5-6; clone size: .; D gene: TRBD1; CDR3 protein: CASSFQGASPYYGYTF; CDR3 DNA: TGTGCCAGCAGCTTTCAGGGGGCGAGCCCCTACTATGGCTACACCTTC
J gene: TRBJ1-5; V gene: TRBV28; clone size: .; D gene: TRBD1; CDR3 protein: CASSRRDREAQPQHF; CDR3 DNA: TGTGCCAGCAGTCGCCGGGACAGAGAGGCTCAGCCCCAGCATTTT
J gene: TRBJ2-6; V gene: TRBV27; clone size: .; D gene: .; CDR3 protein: CASSKVQGGANVLTF; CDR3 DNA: TGTGCCAGCAGTAAAGTGCAGGGGGGGGCCAACGTCCTGACTTTC
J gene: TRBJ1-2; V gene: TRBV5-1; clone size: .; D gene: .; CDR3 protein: CASSFKTRDGYTF; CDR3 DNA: TGCGCCAGCAGCTTTAAAACGCGAGATGGCTACACCTTC
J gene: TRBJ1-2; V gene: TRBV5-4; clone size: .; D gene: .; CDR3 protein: CASSRGQLGIYTF; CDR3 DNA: TGTGCCAGCAGCCGAGGACAGTTAGGAATCTACACCTTC
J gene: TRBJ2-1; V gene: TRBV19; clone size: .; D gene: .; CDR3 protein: CASSTGSSYNEQFF; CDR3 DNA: TGTGCCAGTAGTACAGGTAGCTCCTACAATGAGCAGTTCTTC
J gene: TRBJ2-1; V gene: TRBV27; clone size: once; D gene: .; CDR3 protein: CASRLPGGEQFF; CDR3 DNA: TGTGCCAGCAGACTCCCCGGGGGTGAGCAGTTCTTC
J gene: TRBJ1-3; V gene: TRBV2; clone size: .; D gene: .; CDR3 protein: CASSESAAGNTIYF; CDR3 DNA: TGTGCCAGCAGTGAATCTGCGGCTGGAAACACCATATATTTT